Sequencing of this T cell receptor beta chain was carried out in a study of shared T cell receptors in the human thymus. Sequencing was performed with immunoSEQ multiplex PCR; in TCRdb, only in-frame clones are kept and a portion is missing. The data show hundreds of thousands of clones, around 87% seen once. This CDR3 region has 17 residues. V shed 0 bases and J 4 bases; nucleotides not matched to a gene: 8. Germline V gene data show CDR1 as SGHDN and CDR2 as FVKESK. These data also featured in a second study, about human thymus T cells.

The sequenced sample was thymocytes. The V and J genes are TRBV14 and TRBJ2-7, with 11 positions matching TRBD2. The source is a boy under two years old with a congenital heart defect. This CDR3 is CASSQEETLAGAYEQYF. In DNA, the CDR3 is TGTGCCAGCAGCCAAGAGGAAACACTAGCGGGAGCTTACGAGCAGTACTTC.